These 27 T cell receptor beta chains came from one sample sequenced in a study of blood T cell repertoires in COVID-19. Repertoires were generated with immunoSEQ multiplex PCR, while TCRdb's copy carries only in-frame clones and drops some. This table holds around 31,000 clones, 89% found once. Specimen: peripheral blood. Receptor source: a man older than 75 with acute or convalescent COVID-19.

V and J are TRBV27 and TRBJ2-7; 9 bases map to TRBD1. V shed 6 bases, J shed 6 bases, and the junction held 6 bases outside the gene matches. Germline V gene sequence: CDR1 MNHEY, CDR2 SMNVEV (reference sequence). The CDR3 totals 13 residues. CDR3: CASSSGQGSEQYF. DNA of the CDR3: TGTGCCAGCAGCTCGGGACAGGGTAGCGAGCAGTACTTC.

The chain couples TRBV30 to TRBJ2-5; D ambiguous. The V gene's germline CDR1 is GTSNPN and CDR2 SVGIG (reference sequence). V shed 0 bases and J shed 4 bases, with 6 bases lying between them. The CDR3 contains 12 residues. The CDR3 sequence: CAWSVLSETQYF. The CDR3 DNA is TGTGCCTGGAGTGTACTTTCAGAGACCCAGTACTTC. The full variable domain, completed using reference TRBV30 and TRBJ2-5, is SQTIHQWPATLVQPVGSPLSLECTVEGTSNPNLYWYRQAAGRGLQLLFYSVGIGQISSEVPQNLSASRPQDRQFILSSKKLLLSDSGFYLCAWSVLSETQYFGPGTRLLVL.

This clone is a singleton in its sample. The chain's CDR3 is CATAAQGTDTQYF. For the CDR3, the DNA is TGTGCCACCGCCGCCCAGGGCACAGATACGCAGTATTTT. V is TRBV19 and J is TRBJ2-3; D uncertain. The CDR3 covers 13 residues. Trimming shortened V by 10 bases and J by 1 base, and 12 bases separated the two germline ends. CDR1 is LNHDA and CDR2 is SQIVND in the germline V gene (reference sequence).

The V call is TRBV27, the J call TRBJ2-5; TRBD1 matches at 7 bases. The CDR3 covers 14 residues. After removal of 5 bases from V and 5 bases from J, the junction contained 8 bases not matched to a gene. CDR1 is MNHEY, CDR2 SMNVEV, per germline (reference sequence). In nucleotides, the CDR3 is TGTGCCAGCAGTCCGGGACAGTTGCCGGAGACCCAGTACTTC. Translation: CASSPGQLPETQYF.

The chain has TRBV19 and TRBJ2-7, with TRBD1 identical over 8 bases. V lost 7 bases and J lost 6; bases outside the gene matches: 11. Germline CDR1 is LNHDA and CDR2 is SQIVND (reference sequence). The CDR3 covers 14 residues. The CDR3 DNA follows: TGTGCCAGTACCCATCGGACAGGGTTGAGCGAGCAGTACTTC. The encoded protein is CASTHRTGLSEQYF.

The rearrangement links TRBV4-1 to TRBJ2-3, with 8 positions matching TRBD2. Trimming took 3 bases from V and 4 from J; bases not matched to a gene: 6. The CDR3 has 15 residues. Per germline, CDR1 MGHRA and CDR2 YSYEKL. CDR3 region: CASSHVGRAADTQYF. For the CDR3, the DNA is TGCGCCAGCAGCCACGTCGGGAGGGCGGCAGATACGCAGTATTTT.

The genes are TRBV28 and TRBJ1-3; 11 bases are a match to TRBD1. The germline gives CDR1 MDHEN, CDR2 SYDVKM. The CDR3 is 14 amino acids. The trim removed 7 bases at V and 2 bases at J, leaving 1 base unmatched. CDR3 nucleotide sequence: TGTGCCAGCAAGGGACAGGGGGCTGGAAACACCATATATTTT. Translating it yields CASKGQGAGNTIYF. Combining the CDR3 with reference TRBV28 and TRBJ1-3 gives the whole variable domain DVKVTQSSRYLVKRTGEKVFLECVQDMDHENMFWYRQDPGLGLRLIYFSYDVKMKEKGDIPEGYSVSREKKERFSLILESASTNQTSMYLCASKGQGAGNTIYFGEGSWLTVV.

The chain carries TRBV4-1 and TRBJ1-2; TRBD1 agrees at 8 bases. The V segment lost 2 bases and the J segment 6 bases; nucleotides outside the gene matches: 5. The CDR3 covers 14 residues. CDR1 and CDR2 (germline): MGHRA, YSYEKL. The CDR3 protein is CASSQNRGRHGYTF. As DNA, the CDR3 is TGCGCCAGCAGCCAAAACAGGGGGAGGCATGGCTACACCTTC.

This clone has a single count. In DNA form, the CDR3 reads TGCAGTGCTAGTGGTCCGTTTAGCGGGAAGGACAATGAGCAGTTCTTC. Its translation: CSASGPFSGKDNEQFF. The rearrangement uses TRBV20-1 and TRBJ2-1; 8 bases line up with TRBD2. The ends lost 3 bases at V and 5 bases at J; junction bases unmatched: 12. Germline-derived CDR1 and CDR2 are DFQATT and SNEGSKA (reference sequence). CDR3 length: 16 amino acids.

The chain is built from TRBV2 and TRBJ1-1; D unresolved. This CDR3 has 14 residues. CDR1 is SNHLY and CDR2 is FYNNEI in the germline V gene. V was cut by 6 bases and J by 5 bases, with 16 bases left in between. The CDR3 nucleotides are TGTGCCAGCAGCCGAGAACAAGACATGACTGAAGCTTTCTTT. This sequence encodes CASSREQDMTEAFF.

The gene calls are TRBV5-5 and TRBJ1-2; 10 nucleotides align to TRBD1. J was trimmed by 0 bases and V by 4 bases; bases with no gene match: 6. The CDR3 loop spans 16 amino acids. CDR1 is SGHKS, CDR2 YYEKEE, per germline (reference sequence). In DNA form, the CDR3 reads TGTGCCAGCAGCCCAAGACAGGGGGCACCTAACTATGGCTACACCTTC. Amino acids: CASSPRQGAPNYGYTF.

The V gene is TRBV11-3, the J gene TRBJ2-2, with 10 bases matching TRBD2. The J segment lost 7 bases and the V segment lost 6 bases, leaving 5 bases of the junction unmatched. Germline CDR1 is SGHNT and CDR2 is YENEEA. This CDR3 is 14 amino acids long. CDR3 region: CASRSGTSVGELFF. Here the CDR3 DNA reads TGTGCCAGCAGGTCGGGGACTAGCGTCGGGGAGCTGTTTTTT.

The CDR3 spells CASRMWGRGETQYF. The CDR3 nucleotides are TGTGCCAGCAGGATGTGGGGGCGAGGTGAGACCCAGTACTTC. The chain combines TRBV5-4 with TRBJ2-5; D may be TRBD1 (6 bases). Deletions cut 5 bases from V and 5 bases from J, with 16 bases between. The CDR3 covers 14 residues. Germline assignment: CDR1 SGHNT and CDR2 YYREEE (reference sequence).

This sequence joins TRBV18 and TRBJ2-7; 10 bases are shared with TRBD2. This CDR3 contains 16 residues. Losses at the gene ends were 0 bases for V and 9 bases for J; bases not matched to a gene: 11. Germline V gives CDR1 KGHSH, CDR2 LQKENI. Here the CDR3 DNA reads TGTGCCAGCTCACCACCGGTGACTAGCGGGCCTACGGCGCAGTACTTC. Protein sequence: CASSPPVTSGPTAQYF. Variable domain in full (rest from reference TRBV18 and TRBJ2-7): NAGVMQNPRHLVRRRGQEARLRCSPMKGHSHVYWYRQLPEEGLKFMVYLQKENIIDESGMPKERFSAEFPKEGPSILRIQQVVRGDSAAYFCASSPPVTSGPTAQYFGPGTRLTVT.

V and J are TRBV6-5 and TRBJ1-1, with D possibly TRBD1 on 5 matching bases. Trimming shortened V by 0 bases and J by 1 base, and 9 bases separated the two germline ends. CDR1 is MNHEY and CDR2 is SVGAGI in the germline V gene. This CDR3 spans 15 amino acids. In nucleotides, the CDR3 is TGTGCCAGCAGTTACTCGGCGCAGGGGAACACTGAAGCTTTCTTT. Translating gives CASSYSAQGNTEAFF.

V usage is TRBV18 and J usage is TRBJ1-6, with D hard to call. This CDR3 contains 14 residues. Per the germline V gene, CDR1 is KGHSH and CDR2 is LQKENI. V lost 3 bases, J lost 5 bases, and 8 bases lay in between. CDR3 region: CASSPRPDNSPLHF. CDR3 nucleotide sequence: TGTGCCAGCTCACCCAGGCCAGATAATTCACCCCTCCACTTT.

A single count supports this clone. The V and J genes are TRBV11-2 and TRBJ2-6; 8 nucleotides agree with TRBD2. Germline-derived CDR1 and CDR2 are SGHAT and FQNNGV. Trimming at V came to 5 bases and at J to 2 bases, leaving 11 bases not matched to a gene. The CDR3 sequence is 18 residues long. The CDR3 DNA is TGTGCCAGCAGCCTCCGGGAGGGGTCTGGAACTGGGGCCAACGTCCTGACTTTC. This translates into CASSLREGSGTGANVLTF.

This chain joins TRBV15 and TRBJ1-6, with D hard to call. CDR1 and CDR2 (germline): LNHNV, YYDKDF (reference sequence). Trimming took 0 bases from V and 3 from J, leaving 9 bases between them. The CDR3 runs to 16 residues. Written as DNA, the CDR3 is TGTGCCACCAGCAGAGATCGCCGGGACTATAATTCACCCCTCCACTTT. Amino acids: CATSRDRRDYNSPLHF.

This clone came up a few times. The CDR3 DNA reads TGTGCCTGGAAAAGTGGGGGCGAAGCTTTCTTT. Protein product: CAWKSGGEAFF. The genes are TRBV30 and TRBJ1-1; D may be TRBD1 (6 bases). V lost 4 bases, J lost 8 bases, and 11 bases lay in between. CDR1 GTSNPN and CDR2 SVGIG come from the germline V gene (reference sequence). The CDR3 is 11 residues long.

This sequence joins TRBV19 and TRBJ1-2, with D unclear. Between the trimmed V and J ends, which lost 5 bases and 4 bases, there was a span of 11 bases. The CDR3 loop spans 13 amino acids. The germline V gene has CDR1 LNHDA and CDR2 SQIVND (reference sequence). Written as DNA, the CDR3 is TGTGCCAGTAGTTGGCCTTCCCGCTATGGCTACACCTTC. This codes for CASSWPSRYGYTF. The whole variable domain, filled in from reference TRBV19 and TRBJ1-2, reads DGGITQSPKYLFRKEGQNVTLSCEQNLNHDAMYWYRQDPGQGLRLIYYSQIVNDFQKGDIAEGYSVSREKKESFPLTVTSAQKNPTAFYLCASSWPSRYGYTFGSGTRLTVV.

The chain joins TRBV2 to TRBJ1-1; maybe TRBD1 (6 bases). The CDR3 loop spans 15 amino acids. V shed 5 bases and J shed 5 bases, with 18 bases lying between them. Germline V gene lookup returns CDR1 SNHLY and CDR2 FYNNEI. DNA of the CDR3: TGTGCCAGCAGTCGAACCGGCCAGGGGCAGACTGAAGCTTTCTTT. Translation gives CASSRTGQGQTEAFF.

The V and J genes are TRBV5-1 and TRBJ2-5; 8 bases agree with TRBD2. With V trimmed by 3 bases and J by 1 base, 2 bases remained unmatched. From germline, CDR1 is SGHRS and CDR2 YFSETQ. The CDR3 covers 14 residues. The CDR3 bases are TGCGCCAGCAGCTCGGGACTAGTCCAAGAGACCCAGTACTTC. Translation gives CASSSGLVQETQYF.

The CDR3 is CASGLGSSYEQYF. CDR3 sequence (DNA): TGTGCCAGCGGACTAGGGTCTTCCTACGAGCAGTACTTC. The chain carries TRBV28 and TRBJ2-7; TRBD2 aligns across 7 bases. Germline V gene lookup returns CDR1 MDHEN and CDR2 SYDVKM. The CDR3 loop spans 13 amino acids. V lost 8 bases, J lost 1 base, and 5 bases stayed unmatched.

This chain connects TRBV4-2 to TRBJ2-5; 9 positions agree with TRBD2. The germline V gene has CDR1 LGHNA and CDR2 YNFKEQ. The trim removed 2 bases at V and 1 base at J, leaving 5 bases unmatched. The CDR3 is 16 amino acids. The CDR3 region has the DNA TGTGCCAGCAGCCAACCTAGCGGGAATCGCCAAGAGACCCAGTACTTC. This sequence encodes CASSQPSGNRQETQYF.

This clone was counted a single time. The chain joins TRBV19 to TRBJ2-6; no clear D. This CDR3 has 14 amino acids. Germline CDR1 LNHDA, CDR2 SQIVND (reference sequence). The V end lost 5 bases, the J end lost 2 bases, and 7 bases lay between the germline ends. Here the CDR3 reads CASSFGPGANVLTF. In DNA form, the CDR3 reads TGTGCCAGTAGTTTCGGTCCTGGGGCCAACGTCCTGACTTTC.

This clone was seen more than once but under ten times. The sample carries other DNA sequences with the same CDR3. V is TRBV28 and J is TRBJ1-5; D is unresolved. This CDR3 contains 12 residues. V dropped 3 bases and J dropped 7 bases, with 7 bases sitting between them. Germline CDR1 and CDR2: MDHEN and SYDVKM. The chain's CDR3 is CASSFSGQPQHF. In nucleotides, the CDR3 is TGTGCCAGCAGTTTTTCCGGGCAGCCCCAGCATTTT.

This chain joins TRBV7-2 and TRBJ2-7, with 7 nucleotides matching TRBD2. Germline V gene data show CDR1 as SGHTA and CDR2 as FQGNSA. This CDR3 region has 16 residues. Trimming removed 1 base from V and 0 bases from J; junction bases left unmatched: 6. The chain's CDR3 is CASSLVPSGNSYEQYF. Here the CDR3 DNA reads TGTGCCAGCAGCTTAGTCCCTAGCGGCAACTCCTACGAGCAGTACTTC. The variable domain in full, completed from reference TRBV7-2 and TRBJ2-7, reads GAGVSQSPSNKVTEKGKDVELRCDPISGHTALYWYRQSLGQGLEFLIYFQGNSAPDKSGLPSDRFSAERTGGSVSTLTIQRTQQEDSAVYLCASSLVPSGNSYEQYFGPGTRLTVT.